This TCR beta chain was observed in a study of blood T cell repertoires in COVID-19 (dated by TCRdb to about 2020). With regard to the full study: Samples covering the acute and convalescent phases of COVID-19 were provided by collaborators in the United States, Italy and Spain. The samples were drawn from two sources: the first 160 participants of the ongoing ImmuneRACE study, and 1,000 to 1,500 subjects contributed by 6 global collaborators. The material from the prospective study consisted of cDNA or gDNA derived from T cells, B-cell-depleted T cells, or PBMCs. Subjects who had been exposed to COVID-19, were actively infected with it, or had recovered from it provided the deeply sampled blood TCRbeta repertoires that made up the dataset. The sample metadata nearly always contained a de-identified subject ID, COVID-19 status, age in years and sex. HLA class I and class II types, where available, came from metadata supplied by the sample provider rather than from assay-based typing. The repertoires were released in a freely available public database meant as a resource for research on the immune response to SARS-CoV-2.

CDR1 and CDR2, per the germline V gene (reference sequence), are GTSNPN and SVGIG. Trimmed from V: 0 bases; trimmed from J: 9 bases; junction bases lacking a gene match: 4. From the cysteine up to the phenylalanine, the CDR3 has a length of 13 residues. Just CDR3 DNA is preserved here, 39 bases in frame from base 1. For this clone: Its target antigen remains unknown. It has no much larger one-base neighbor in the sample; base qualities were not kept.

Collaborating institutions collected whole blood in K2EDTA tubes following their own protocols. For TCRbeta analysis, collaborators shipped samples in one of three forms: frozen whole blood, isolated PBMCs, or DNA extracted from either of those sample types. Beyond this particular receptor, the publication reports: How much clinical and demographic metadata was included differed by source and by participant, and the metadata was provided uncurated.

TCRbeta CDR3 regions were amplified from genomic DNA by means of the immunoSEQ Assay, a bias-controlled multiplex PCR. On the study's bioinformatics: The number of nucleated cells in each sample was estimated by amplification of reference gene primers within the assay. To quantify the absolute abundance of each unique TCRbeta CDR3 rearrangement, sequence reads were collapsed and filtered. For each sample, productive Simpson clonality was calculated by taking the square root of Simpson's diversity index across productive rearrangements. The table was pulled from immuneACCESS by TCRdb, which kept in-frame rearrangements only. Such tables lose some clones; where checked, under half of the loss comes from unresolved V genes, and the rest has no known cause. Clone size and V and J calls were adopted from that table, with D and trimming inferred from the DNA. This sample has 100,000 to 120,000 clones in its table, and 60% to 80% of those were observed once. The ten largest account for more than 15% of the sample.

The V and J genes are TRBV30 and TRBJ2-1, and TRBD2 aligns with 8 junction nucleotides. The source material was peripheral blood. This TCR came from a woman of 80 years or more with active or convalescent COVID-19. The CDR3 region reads CAWSVREGVEQFF. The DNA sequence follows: TGTGCCTGGAGTGTACGGGAGGGGGTTGAGCAGTTCTTC.